Described below is a single T cell receptor beta chain sequence and its context. Antigen unknown. The sample belongs to a study of post-analysis software for immune sequencing data. cDNA libraries of TCR beta carried unique molecular identifiers. One entry per CDR3 protein results from TCRdb running MiXCR on the PCR reads. In the table there are over 700,000 distinct CDR3 sequences, roughly 30% of which are singletons. CDR3 length: 16 residues. The germline V and J ends were trimmed by 0 bases and 6 bases, with 17 bases remaining between them. Germline V gives CDR1 LGHDT, CDR2 YNNKEL (reference sequence). Study-level points and caveats: TRBV5-6, TRBV5-1 and TRBV20-1 belonged to a set of about five TRBV segments that were more frequent in patients than controls.

The sample taken for sequencing was blood. The receptor was isolated from a girl under 18 with multiple sclerosis. The V gene is TRBV3-1, the J gene TRBJ2-5, with D possibly matching TRBD2 (6 bases). This chain's CDR3 is CASSQDLLAGGQTQYF. Written as DNA, the CDR3 is TGTGCCAGCAGCCAAGACCTTCTAGCCGGGGGACAGACCCAGTACTTC.